The 8 T cell receptor beta chains below come from one sample, sequenced in a study of shared clonotypes between healthy human individuals. The data were produced by immunoSEQ multiplex PCR, yet TCRdb's version contains in-frame clones alone and is incomplete. The sample has 2,500,000 or so clones, 90% to 95% seen once; the top ten hold about 0.34%. The sample was naive CD4+ T cells from PBMCs. As to subset: CD45RA+ positively selected. The receptors originated from a young man in good health. Some clones in this sample may be carry-over from other donors' samples.

This clone was picked up one time. The chain couples TRBV2 to TRBJ2-1, with D maybe TRBD2 (5 bases). Germline CDR1 reads SNHLY; CDR2 reads FYNNEI. The CDR3 runs 15 residues. The V end was cut by 7 bases, the J end by 0 bases, with 13 bases between. The CDR3, as DNA: TGTGCCAGCAAAAGCGGAACTATCTCCTACAATGAGCAGTTCTTC. Protein product: CASKSGTISYNEQFF.

The chain couples TRBV6-1 to TRBJ1-2; 8 nucleotides match TRBD1. Trimming at V came to 6 bases and at J to 7 bases, leaving 13 bases not matched to a gene. The CDR3 is 15 amino acids. Per the germline V gene, CDR1 is MNHNS and CDR2 is SASEGT. CDR3 in amino acids: CASRASRQGAAGYTF. DNA for the CDR3: TGTGCCAGCAGAGCGTCCCGGCAGGGGGCCGCTGGCTACACCTTC.

The chain employs TRBV21-1 and TRBJ2-1; TRBD1 reflects the table's D call only, with no check against the DNA. TRBV21-1 is a documented pseudogene. CDR3 length: 17 residues. The CDR3 is CASSKGAGQGAYNEQFF. The CDR3 bases are TGTGCCAGCAGCAAAGGGGCCGGACAGGGCGCCTACAATGAGCAGTTCTTC.

The chain combines TRBV18 with TRBJ2-3; no reliable D call. The germline V and J ends were trimmed by 3 bases and 3 bases, with 7 bases remaining between them. From germline, CDR1 is KGHSH and CDR2 LQKENI. The CDR3 runs 13 residues. The CDR3 loop reads CASSPWQTDTQYF. The CDR3 DNA reads as TGTGCCAGCTCACCGTGGCAGACAGATACGCAGTATTTT.

The chain employs TRBV7-9 and TRBJ2-7; tentative D call: TRBD1 (6 bases). The length of the CDR3 is 11 residues. V was shortened by 5 bases and J by 7 bases, with 9 bases between the two germline ends. Germline V gene sequence: CDR1 SEHNR, CDR2 FQNEAQ (reference sequence). DNA for the CDR3: TGTGCCAGCAGCCAGGGGAATGAGCAGTACTTC. It encodes CASSQGNEQYF.

The chain has TRBV28 and TRBJ2-1; perhaps TRBD1 as D (5 bases). The V end was cut by 7 bases, the J end by 2 bases, with 12 bases between. The CDR3 is 14 residues long. Germline CDR1 reads MDHEN; CDR2 reads SYDVKM. The CDR3 sequence is CASTDNRPYNEQFF. In DNA form, the CDR3 reads TGTGCCAGCACTGACAACAGGCCCTACAATGAGCAGTTCTTC.

This clone was recorded only once. CDR3 bases: TGTGCCAGTGACCTAGGGGGACTAGCGAACAATGAGCAGTTCTTC. Its protein is CASDLGGLANNEQFF. V is TRBV19 and J is TRBJ2-1; 10 positions agree with TRBD2. The CDR3 has 15 amino acids. Germline CDR1 and CDR2: LNHDA and SQIVND (reference sequence). The junction had 9 bases not matched to a gene; V was cut back by 8 bases and J by 5 bases.

CDR3 loop: CASSSTIISDFPGEQYF. CDR3 in DNA: TGTGCCAGCAGCTCCACTATAATCTCGGACTTCCCTGGAGAGCAGTACTTC. The chain couples TRBV7-8 to TRBJ2-7; a weak D match, TRBD2 (5 bases). V shed 4 bases and J shed 7 bases, with 26 bases lying between them. Germline CDR1 is SGHVS and CDR2 is FQNEAQ. CDR3 size: 17 residues. The whole variable domain, remainder taken from reference TRBV7-8 and TRBJ2-7, is GAGVSQSPRYKVAKRGQDVALRCDPISGHVSLFWYQQALGQGPEFLTYFQNEAQLDKSGLPSDRFFAERPEGSVSTLKIQRTQQEDSAVYLCASSSTIISDFPGEQYFGPGTRLTVT.